These 25 T cell receptor beta chains were all obtained from the same sample, sequenced in a study of T cell responses to AZD1222 COVID-19 vaccine. The repertoire was sequenced with immunoSEQ multiplex PCR; TCRdb's copy has only in-frame clones and lacks some. The sample has 100,000 or so clones; roughly 82% are singletons. Sequenced here: peripheral blood, sampled on day 0 of AZD1222 vaccination. All receptors come from an adult in good health.

The gene calls are TRBV3-1 (or the pseudogene TRBV3-2) and TRBJ1-2; D may be TRBD1 (6 bases). V was clipped by 1 base and J by 8 bases, with 14 bases between them. The V gene's germline CDR1 is LGHDT and CDR2 YNNKEL (reference sequence). The CDR3 is made up of 14 amino acids. The CDR3 nucleotides are TGTGCCAGCAGCCAAGGGGTACAGGGATTAGGCTACACCTTC. It translates to CASSQGVQGLGYTF.

This clone was recorded once. The chain employs TRBV24-1 and TRBJ1-5, with no clear D. CDR3 length: 12 amino acids. Germline CDR1 reads KGHDR; CDR2 reads SFDVKD. V gave up 3 bases and J gave up 9 bases, with 8 bases separating them. CDR3 residues: CATSDGLSPQHF. CDR3 in DNA: TGTGCCACCAGTGATGGACTTTCGCCCCAGCATTTT.

The rearrangement joins TRBV4-1 to TRBJ1-2; D call uncertain. This CDR3 spans 15 amino acids. Trimming pared 4 bases from V and 4 bases from J, leaving 16 bases between. Germline CDR1 reads MGHRA; CDR2 reads YSYEKL. This chain's CDR3 is CASSPSSETAYGYTF. The CDR3 DNA follows: TGCGCCAGCAGCCCTTCCAGCGAGACTGCCTATGGCTACACCTTC.

The chain couples TRBV7-2 to TRBJ2-5, with TRBD2 matching 15 bases. Losses at the gene ends were 0 bases for V and 5 bases for J; bases not matched to a gene: 7. This CDR3 has 18 residues. Germline assignment: CDR1 SGHTA and CDR2 FQGNSA. The CDR3 DNA reads as TGTGCCAGCAGCTTAGCCCGGACTAGCGGGGGGGCCAGGGAGACCCAGTACTTC. Protein sequence: CASSLARTSGGARETQYF.

The rearrangement links TRBV5-1 to TRBJ1-1; D is perhaps TRBD1 (6 bases). The CDR3 is 14 residues long. Germline V lookup: CDR1 SGHRS, CDR2 YFSETQ. The V gene lost 0 bases and the J gene lost 8 bases, with 14 bases spanning the gap. The CDR3 coding sequence is TGCGCCAGCAGCTTGGGGGGGGCCGAGGGCGAAGCTTTCTTT. Amino acids: CASSLGGAEGEAFF.

J is TRBJ2-7 and V is TRBV7-9; D may be TRBD2 (5 bases). Germline values: CDR1 SEHNR, CDR2 FQNEAQ (reference sequence). This CDR3 is built from 16 residues. V lost 1 base, J lost 0 bases, and 13 bases lay in between. The CDR3 coding sequence is TGTGCCAGCAGCTTAGTGGCGGGCCGAGGCTCCTACGAGCAGTACTTC. Translated: CASSLVAGRGSYEQYF.

The CDR3: CASMKDEAEAFF. The CDR3 DNA sequence: TGTGCCAGCATGAAGGATGAGGCTGAAGCTTTCTTT. The chain is built from TRBV2 and TRBJ1-1; D remains unclear. The germline gives CDR1 SNHLY, CDR2 FYNNEI. The CDR3 has 12 residues. Trimming cost V 7 bases and J 6 bases, with 12 bases left between them. The variable domain in full, completed from reference TRBV2 and TRBJ1-1, reads EPEVTQTPSHQVTQMGQEVILRCVPISNHLYFYWYRQILGQKVEFLVSFYNNEISEKSEIFDDQFSVERPDGSNFTLKIRSTKLEDSAMYFCASMKDEAEAFFGQGTRLTVV.

The rearrangement joins TRBV7-3 to TRBJ2-3; 7 bases align to TRBD2. V lost 3 bases, J lost 0 bases, and 0 bases stayed unmatched. The CDR3 has 14 residues. CDR1 SGHTA and CDR2 FQGTGA come from the germline V gene. The CDR3 here is CASSLRGSTDTQYF. For the CDR3, the DNA is TGTGCCAGCAGCTTGCGGGGGAGCACAGATACGCAGTATTTT.

The rearrangement joins TRBV4-2 to TRBJ1-6, with no clear D. The germline gives CDR1 LGHNA, CDR2 YNFKEQ. CDR3 length: 14 amino acids. Trimming pared 2 bases from V and 11 bases from J, leaving 13 bases between. The CDR3 nucleotides read TGTGCCAGCAGCCAATTCGGGGTAGGCGCACCCCTCCACTTT. Translated: CASSQFGVGAPLHF.

V usage is TRBV5-4 and J usage is TRBJ1-3; the D is unclear. Germline loops: CDR1 SGHNT, CDR2 YYREEE (reference sequence). Trimming removed 3 bases from V and 1 base from J, with 14 bases in between. The CDR3 runs to 16 residues. This CDR3 is CASSSYSDLSGNTIYF. The CDR3 DNA is TGTGCCAGCAGCTCATACTCAGACTTATCTGGAAACACCATATATTTT.

A few counts support this clone. The chain uses TRBV3-1 (or the pseudogene TRBV3-2) and TRBJ2-1; possible D gene TRBD2, 6 bases. With 2 bases removed from V and 15 bases from J, the gap between germline ends came to 14 bases. The germline V gene has CDR1 LGHDT and CDR2 YNNKEL (reference sequence). The CDR3 has 12 amino acids. CDR3: CASSQRGKDRFF. CDR3 DNA: TGTGCCAGCAGCCAACGCGGGAAGGATCGGTTCTTC.

The genes are TRBV4-3 and TRBJ2-7, with TRBD1 matching over 9 bases. Germline values: CDR1 LGHNA, CDR2 YSLEER. V dropped 0 bases and J dropped 6; count of bases not matched to a gene: 9. The CDR3 extends over 16 amino acids. The CDR3 is CASSQDRGTGRFEQYF. The CDR3 DNA is TGCGCCAGCAGCCAAGATCGAGGGACAGGGAGATTCGAGCAGTACTTC.

This clone was seen a handful of times. The rearrangement joins TRBV3-1 (or the pseudogene TRBV3-2) to TRBJ1-5, with D possibly being TRBD1 (6 bases). Germline CDR1 is LGHDT and CDR2 is YNNKEL (reference sequence). The CDR3 sequence is 18 residues long. Trimming took 1 base from V and 4 from J, leaving 20 bases between them. In nucleotides, the CDR3 is TGTGCCAGCAGCCAAGGGCCTCGGGGCAGGGGCGGTAATCAGCCCCAGCATTTT. Translating gives CASSQGPRGRGGNQPQHF.

The chain recombines TRBV9 with TRBJ2-1; D uncertain. V lost 0 bases and J 8 bases, leaving 15 bases between the germline ends. The germline V gene has CDR1 SGDLS and CDR2 YYNGEE. This CDR3 has 15 residues. The CDR3 region is CASSVGGSSGDEQFF. Here the CDR3 DNA reads TGTGCCAGCAGCGTAGGTGGGTCCTCGGGCGATGAGCAGTTCTTC.

This rearrangement joins TRBV2 to TRBJ1-2; a weak D match, TRBD1 (5 bases). Deletions cut 8 bases from V and 7 bases from J, with 14 bases between. Germline CDR1 SNHLY, CDR2 FYNNEI. This CDR3 has 12 residues. The CDR3 DNA follows: TGTGCCAGCCCTGGGGGGGTGGGTGGCTACACCTTC. This encodes CASPGGVGGYTF.

The chain has TRBV2 and TRBJ1-5; maybe TRBD1 (6 bases). V lost 6 bases and J 1 base, leaving 16 bases between the germline ends. The CDR3 length is 16 residues. Germline CDR1 SNHLY, CDR2 FYNNEI. The CDR3 DNA follows: TGTGCCAGCAGATCTGGGCAGGGGTCGAGCAATCAGCCCCAGCATTTT. Translated, it gives CASRSGQGSSNQPQHF.

This sequence joins TRBV5-1 and TRBJ2-1, with D possibly matching TRBD1 (6 bases). Germline V lookup: CDR1 SGHRS, CDR2 YFSETQ. V shed 4 bases and J shed 7 bases, with 21 bases lying between them. The length of the CDR3 is 16 residues. The DNA of the CDR3 is TGCGCCAGCAGCGCTACGAACAGGGTGACCGGTAATGAGCAGTTCTTC. Translated: CASSATNRVTGNEQFF.

The genes are TRBV27 and TRBJ1-2, with 10 positions matching TRBD1. V lost 6 bases and J lost 3; bases outside the gene matches: 4. Germline CDR1 reads MNHEY; CDR2 reads SMNVEV (reference sequence). The CDR3 is made up of 14 amino acids. The CDR3 DNA reads as TGTGCCAGCAGCCTGGGACAGGGGTACTATGGCTACACCTTC. It specifies CASSLGQGYYGYTF.

CDR3 residues: CASSEMGNQPQHF. The CDR3, as DNA: TGTGCCAGCAGTGAAATGGGGAATCAGCCCCAGCATTTT. The chain couples TRBV2 to TRBJ1-5; D ambiguous. V lost 2 bases and J lost 4, with 6 bases in between. Germline assignment: CDR1 SNHLY and CDR2 FYNNEI. The CDR3 sequence is 13 residues long.

This chain links TRBV3-1 (or the pseudogene TRBV3-2) with TRBJ2-7, with D perhaps given as TRBD1 or TRBD2 (7 bases each). Germline V gene data show CDR1 as LGHDT and CDR2 as YNNKEL (reference sequence). Trimming took 4 bases from V and 2 from J, leaving 27 bases between them. This CDR3 contains 19 residues. The CDR3 DNA sequence: TGTGCCAGCAGCCTGGGGGGGACAGCCCTCACAGCACTTCCCTACGAGCAGTACTTC. Translated: CASSLGGTALTALPYEQYF.

This clone was observed once. The chain has TRBV25-1 and TRBJ1-6; TRBD1 might be the D (6 bases). In germline, CDR1 is MGHDK, CDR2 SYGVNS. This CDR3 is 14 amino acids long. V dropped 6 bases and J dropped 7 bases, with 13 bases sitting between them. CDR3 protein: CASRLGHRNSPLHF. In DNA, the CDR3 is TGTGCCAGCAGGCTGGGACATAGGAATTCACCCCTCCACTTT. The variable domain in full, with the rest retrieved from reference TRBV25-1 and TRBJ1-6, is EADIYQTPRYLVIGTGKKITLECSQTMGHDKMYWYQQDPGMELHLIHYSYGVNSTEKGDLSSESTVSRIRTEHFPLTLESARPSHTSQYLCASRLGHRNSPLHFGNGTRLTVT.

This chain uses TRBV10-1 with TRBJ1-1; perhaps TRBD1 as D (5 bases). Germline CDR1 reads WNHNN; CDR2 reads SYGVQD (reference sequence). The CDR3 runs 13 residues. V was pared by 5 bases and J by 3 bases, with 10 bases between. CDR3: CASSPREDTEAFF. The DNA of the CDR3 is TGCGCCAGCAGTCCCAGGGAGGACACTGAAGCTTTCTTT.

The gene calls are TRBV25-1 and TRBJ1-4; D is possibly TRBD1 (6 bases). Trimming cost V 7 bases and J 8 bases, with 11 bases left between them. Per germline, CDR1 MGHDK and CDR2 SYGVNS. This CDR3 comprises 12 residues. CDR3 in DNA: TGTGCCAGCAACAGGGCGTCCGAAAAACTGTTTTTT. Translation: CASNRASEKLFF.

This chain joins TRBV7-6 and TRBJ1-2, with a possible D match to TRBD1 (5 bases). The V gene's germline CDR1 is SGHVS and CDR2 FNYEAQ. Trimming stripped 6 bases from V and 1 base from J, with 12 bases between. The CDR3 extends over 14 amino acids. CDR3 bases: TGTGCCAGCAGTCCAGACAGACTTAACTATGGCTACACCTTC. It translates to CASSPDRLNYGYTF.

The chain employs TRBV5-4 and TRBJ1-2; D is uncertain. The length of the CDR3 is 12 residues. V shed 0 bases and J shed 7 bases, with 7 bases lying between them. Per the germline V gene, CDR1 is SGHNT and CDR2 is YYREEE (reference sequence). The CDR3 nucleotides read TGTGCCAGCAGCTTGGATCTAACTGGCTACACCTTC. Translated, it gives CASSLDLTGYTF.